One and the same sample provided the 13 T cell receptor beta chains below, sequenced in a study of blood T cell repertoires in COVID-19. TCRdb keeps only in-frame clones here, not all; method: immunoSEQ multiplex PCR. This table holds approximately 150,000 clones, about 89% found once. Sequencing used peripheral blood. All receptors derive from a man aged 45-60 years with active or convalescent COVID-19.

This chain uses TRBV7-9 with TRBJ1-5; a weak D match, TRBD1 (5 bases). The CDR3 extends over 16 amino acids. V gave up 0 bases and J gave up 2 bases, with 11 bases separating them. Germline V gene data show CDR1 as SEHNR and CDR2 as FQNEAQ (reference sequence). The CDR3 DNA reads as TGTGCCAGCAGCTTAGCGGCAACCAGGGGCAATCAGCCCCAGCATTTT. Translating gives CASSLAATRGNQPQHF.

The chain couples TRBV24-1 to TRBJ1-6, with 8 bases fitting TRBD1. Per germline, CDR1 KGHDR and CDR2 SFDVKD. This CDR3 comprises 21 residues. J lost 0 bases, V lost 4 bases, and 16 bases had no gene match. The CDR3 DNA reads as TGTGCCACCAGTGACCCACCTCCCCGACAGGGGTCCAGCTCCTATAATTCACCCCTCCACTTT. It specifies CATSDPPPRQGSSSYNSPLHF.

The CDR3 DNA is TGTGCCAGCAGCCAAGATGGAGCAAGAGGTTCACCCCTCCACTTT. The encoded protein is CASSQDGARGSPLHF. The gene calls are TRBV3-1 (or the pseudogene TRBV3-2) and TRBJ1-6, with D unclear. The CDR3 length is 15 residues. The germline V gene encodes CDR1 LGHDT and CDR2 YNNKEL (reference sequence). V was pared by 0 bases and J by 9 bases, with 12 bases between.

The chain joins TRBV3-1 (or the pseudogene TRBV3-2) to TRBJ2-7; the match to TRBD2 covers 13 bases. V dropped 0 bases and J dropped 9; count of bases not matched to a gene: 5. Germline V gene lookup returns CDR1 LGHDT and CDR2 YNNKEL (reference sequence). This CDR3 spans 15 amino acids. The CDR3 spells CASSQELAGGPGQYF. The CDR3 region has the DNA TGTGCCAGCAGCCAAGAACTAGCGGGAGGGCCTGGGCAGTACTTC.

A few counts support this clone. The chain employs TRBV6-5 and TRBJ1-5, with a tentative D call TRBD1 (6 bases). V lost 6 bases, J lost 4 bases, and 16 bases lay in between. In germline, CDR1 is MNHEY, CDR2 SVGAGI. The CDR3 sequence is 15 residues long. In DNA form, the CDR3 reads TGTGCCAGCAGGTCAGGAACAGGGCCGAATCAGCCCCAGCATTTT. Translating it yields CASRSGTGPNQPQHF.

This clone occurred a few times. V gene TRBV15 combines with J gene TRBJ1-1; the D is unclear. The CDR3 runs to 16 residues. V was pared by 1 base and J by 6 bases, with 18 bases between. The germline gives CDR1 LNHNV, CDR2 YYDKDF (reference sequence). The CDR3 sequence is CATSRGFSQSGAEAFF. The CDR3 nucleotides are TGTGCCACCAGCAGAGGCTTTTCACAAAGCGGCGCTGAAGCTTTCTTT.

This clone was detected only once. The chain recombines TRBV3-1 (or the pseudogene TRBV3-2) with TRBJ2-5; the match to TRBD1 covers 10 bases. V lost 4 bases to trimming and J lost 5 bases; unmatched junction nucleotides: 7. The germline V gene has CDR1 LGHDT and CDR2 YNNKEL (reference sequence). The CDR3 is 15 residues long. CDR3: CASSRRTGGGETQYF. The CDR3 bases are TGTGCCAGCAGCCGGAGGACAGGGGGGGGCGAGACCCAGTACTTC.

V and J are TRBV3-1 (or the pseudogene TRBV3-2) and TRBJ1-3; D perhaps matches TRBD1 (5 bases). The germline gives CDR1 LGHDT, CDR2 YNNKEL (reference sequence). The CDR3 length is 16 residues. Trimming cost V 7 bases and J 3 bases, with 19 bases left between them. CDR3 bases: TGTGCCAGCACCCGAGGGACTTTACGAGGTGGAAACACCATATATTTT. Protein sequence: CASTRGTLRGGNTIYF.

The chain is built from TRBV19 and TRBJ1-4, with 9 bases that match TRBD1. The CDR3 is 15 amino acids. In germline, CDR1 is LNHDA, CDR2 SQIVND (reference sequence). With V trimmed by 5 bases and J by 8 bases, 9 bases remained unmatched. The CDR3 bases are TGTGCCAGTAGTTACCGGACAGGGGCATGGGAAAAACTGTTTTTT. Protein: CASSYRTGAWEKLFF.

A few counts support this clone. The V gene is TRBV28, the J gene TRBJ2-2, with 10 positions matching TRBD1. CDR3 length: 17 residues. The ends lost 6 bases at V and 5 bases at J; junction bases unmatched: 12. The germline gives CDR1 MDHEN, CDR2 SYDVKM. DNA for the CDR3: TGTGCCAGCAGATCCGACAGGGGGCTTCAATATACCGGGGAGCTGTTTTTT. This translates into CASRSDRGLQYTGELFF.

The chain employs TRBV5-4 and TRBJ1-6, with TRBD1 matching over 7 bases. CDR1 and CDR2 (germline): SGHNT, YYREEE (reference sequence). V gave up 6 bases and J gave up 9 bases; unmatched junction bases: 15. The CDR3 contains 16 residues. This CDR3 reads CASTLHQGGRSSPLHF. The CDR3 DNA is TGTGCCAGCACCTTACACCAAGGGGGCAGGAGTTCACCCCTCCACTTT.

This clone came up once. V is TRBV6-5 and J is TRBJ1-3; TRBD1 matches at 8 bases. The J segment lost 0 bases and the V segment lost 7 bases, leaving 5 bases of the junction unmatched. The CDR3 sequence is 15 residues long. The germline gives CDR1 MNHEY, CDR2 SVGAGI. The CDR3 DNA sequence: TGTGCCAGCACCCAGGGGGCGATCTCTGGAAACACCATATATTTT. Translation: CASTQGAISGNTIYF.

The V gene is TRBV5-4, the J gene TRBJ1-2, with 11 nucleotides matching TRBD1. The ends lost 4 bases at V and 7 bases at J; junction bases unmatched: 6. The germline V gene has CDR1 SGHNT and CDR2 YYREEE (reference sequence). The CDR3 sequence is 14 residues long. In nucleotides, the CDR3 is TGTGCCAGCAGCCAGGACAGGGGGCGGGTTGGCTACACCTTC. This codes for CASSQDRGRVGYTF.